The source of this T cell receptor beta chain is a study of shared clonotypes between healthy human individuals. Trimming at V came to 4 bases and at J to 6 bases, leaving 2 bases not matched to a gene. The CDR3 covers 13 residues. CDR1 and CDR2 (germline): SGHTA, FQGTGA. Only in-frame clones appear in the TCRdb table, and some are missing; sequencing was by immunoSEQ multiplex PCR. Of over a million clones listed, 98% are singletons. The chain has TRBV7-3 and TRBJ2-7, with TRBD1 matching over 11 bases. The TCR sequence derives from a man aged 25 to 40 in good health. Sequenced material: naive CD4+ T cells sorted from blood. Subset here: CD45RA+ positively selected. CDR3 bases: TGTGCCAGCAGCTGGACAGGGGGCACCGAGCAGTACTTC. This sequence encodes CASSWTGGTEQYF.